This T cell receptor (beta chain) is from a study of naive and memory T cell subsets. The CDR3 runs 15 residues. Germline V gene sequence: CDR1 MNHEY, CDR2 SVGAGI. The ends were cut back, 2 bases at V and 0 bases at J, with 11 bases in the middle. Study findings and constraints: Over 85% of naive TCR sequences appeared only once, unlike memory subsets.

An equimolar mix of two oligonucleotides served as the beta constant-region primer for TRBC1 and TRBC2. Each CDR3 protein gets one entry after TCRdb re-called the UMI-ligation and nested PCR reads with MiXCR. This table has roughly 140,000 distinct CDR3 sequences, approximately 17% appearing once. CD8 T cells were positively selected from what remained after CD4 positive selection. Points on this clonotype: What it binds is unknown.

The sequence was obtained from a human donor in good health. Sequencing was performed on naive CD4+ T cells from blood. The chain links TRBV6-5 to TRBJ2-7; no clear D gene. The CDR3 spells CASSYGSSSSYEQYF. The CDR3 bases are TGTGCCAGCAGTTACGGTTCCTCCTCCTCCTACGAGCAGTACTTC.